A selection of T cell receptor beta chains follows, all from one sample in a study of CD8 T cells in Susac syndrome. One entry per CDR3 protein, called by TCRdb with MiXCR from the immunoSEQ multiplex PCR reads. The table lists 150,000 to 200,000 distinct CDR3 sequences, approximately 96% of them singletons, with around 0.15% in the top ten. The sample consisted of CD8+ T cells from PBMCs. These receptors all stem from a human donor with multiple sclerosis. The CDR3 runs from the conserved cysteine through the conserved F or W. The D gene is left open where the match is weak. Clone size, where shown, is once, few, many, or a class for clones that have expanded.

size,V,J,D,CDR3,DNA
-,TRBV28,TRBJ2-1,-,CASSFLGWQGGVEQFF,TGTGCCAGCAGTTTTTTAGGGTGGCAGGGGGGTGTTGAGCAGTTCTTC
-,TRBV12-3/TRBV12-4,TRBJ1-1,-,CASSGLEAFF,TGTGCCAGCAGTGGTCTTGAAGCTTTCTTT
-,TRBV7-2,TRBJ2-1,-,CASSLLGSGNEQFF,TGTGCCAGCAGCTTATTAGGTAGCGGAAATGAGCAGTTCTTC
-,TRBV19,TRBJ1-2,-,CASIDRERYGYTF,TGTGCCAGTATTGACCGAGAACGATATGGCTACACCTTC
-,TRBV18,TRBJ2-7,-,CASSPEVGEQYF,TGTGCCAGCTCACCGGAGGTTGGCGAGCAGTACTTC
-,TRBV5-1,TRBJ1-6,-,CASSPSRVSPLHF,TGCGCCAGCAGTCCAAGTCGGGTATCACCCCTCCACTTT
-,TRBV12-3/TRBV12-4,TRBJ2-1,-,CASTPGQINEQFF,TGTGCCAGCACCCCGGGACAAATTAATGAGCAGTTCTTC
-,TRBV5-4,TRBJ2-5,-,CASSYGDQETQYF,TGTGCCAGCAGTTACGGGGACCAAGAGACCCAGTACTTC
once,TRBV2,TRBJ2-1,-,CASSRGGGVYNEQFF,TGTGCCAGCAGCCGGGGAGGTGGGGTCTACAATGAGCAGTTCTTC
-,TRBV14,TRBJ2-2,-,CASSQAGDFFAGELFF,TGTGCCAGCAGCCAAGCCGGGGACTTCTTTGCCGGGGAGCTGTTTTTT
few,TRBV29-1,TRBJ2-3,TRBD2,CSVEPRAGAQYF,TGCAGCGTTGAACCCCGGGCGGGAGCGCAGTATTTT
-,TRBV6-6,TRBJ2-5,-,CASSPFMETQYF,TGTGCCAGCAGCCCCTTCATGGAGACCCAGTACTTC
-,TRBV6-2/TRBV6-3,TRBJ2-1,-,CASRDLASLYNEQFF,TGTGCCAGCAGGGACCTAGCGTCCCTCTACAATGAGCAGTTCTTC
-,TRBV25-1,TRBJ2-7,TRBD2,CASSDTGLAGGSEQYF,TGTGCCAGCAGTGACACCGGACTAGCGGGAGGAAGCGAGCAGTACTTC
-,TRBV29-1,TRBJ2-7,-,CSVDGGPEQYF,TGCAGCGTTGACGGGGGCCCTGAGCAGTACTTC
-,TRBV15,TRBJ2-7,TRBD2,CATRAGTSATYEQYF,TGTGCCACCAGGGCCGGGACTAGTGCGACCTACGAGCAGTACTTC
-,TRBV13,TRBJ2-7,TRBD2,CASSGGRSYEQYF,TGTGCCAGCTCCGGCGGGAGGTCCTACGAGCAGTACTTC
-,TRBV27,TRBJ1-6,-,CASSLWTARPNNSPLHF,TGTGCCAGCAGTTTATGGACAGCCCGACCTAATAATTCACCCCTCCACTTT
-,TRBV19,TRBJ1-1,-,CASSMIRGAPVEAFF,TGTGCCAGTAGTATGATTAGGGGCGCCCCGGTTGAAGCTTTCTTT
-,TRBV20-1,TRBJ2-3,TRBD2,CSARELAGGSTDTQYF,TGCAGTGCTAGAGAACTAGCGGGAGGGAGCACAGATACGCAGTATTTT
-,TRBV19,TRBJ1-1,-,CASSPLGQNTEAFF,TGTGCCAGTAGTCCCCTCGGACAGAACACTGAAGCTTTCTTT
-,TRBV21-1,TRBJ2-7,-,CASSKGLGVALYEQYF,TGTGCCAGCAGCAAAGGTCTGGGGGTTGCTCTGTACGAGCAGTACTTC
once,TRBV5-6,TRBJ2-5,-,CASSLAARIQETQYF,TGTGCCAGCAGCTTGGCCGCTAGGATCCAAGAGACCCAGTACTTC
-,TRBV7-3,TRBJ2-7,-,CASSLTTGSEQYF,TGTGCCAGCAGCTTAACCACAGGGAGCGAGCAGTACTTC
-,TRBV29-1,TRBJ2-5,-,CSVDGVGEKETQYF,TGCAGCGTTGATGGGGTTGGGGAAAAGGAGACCCAGTACTTC
-,TRBV27,TRBJ2-4,-,CASSLNRGGNIQYF,TGTGCCAGCAGTTTAAACAGGGGAGGAAACATTCAGTACTTC
-,TRBV3-1,TRBJ2-1,-,CASSQDWTGYYNEQFF,TGTGCCAGCAGCCAAGATTGGACGGGGTACTACAATGAGCAGTTCTTC
-,TRBV28,TRBJ2-1,TRBD2,CASSFIGGEAGQFF,TGTGCCAGCAGTTTTATCGGGGGGGAAGCGGGACAGTTCTTC
once,TRBV29-1,TRBJ1-2,-,CSVKIQGGGYTF,TGCAGCGTGAAAATACAGGGAGGAGGCTACACCTTC
-,TRBV7-8,TRBJ1-6,-,CASSSDLNSPLHF,TGTGCCAGCAGCTCTGATCTCAATTCACCCCTCCACTTT
-,TRBV29-1,TRBJ2-7,-,CSVEDAGAYEQYF,TGCAGCGTTGAAGACGCCGGAGCCTACGAGCAGTACTTC
-,TRBV9,TRBJ2-1,-,CASSGDRKEQFF,TGTGCCAGCTCTGGGGACCGAAAAGAGCAGTTCTTC
-,TRBV5-1,TRBJ2-7,-,CASREGRNSYEQYF,TGCGCCAGTCGCGAGGGACGGAACTCCTACGAGCAGTACTTC
-,TRBV4-1,TRBJ2-1,-,CASSQAVYNEQFF,TGCGCCAGCAGCCAAGCTGTATACAATGAGCAGTTCTTC
-,TRBV27,TRBJ1-1,-,CASFFSTEAFF,TGTGCCAGCTTCTTCAGCACTGAAGCTTTCTTT
-,TRBV29-1,TRBJ2-3,-,CSAPSTDTQYF,TGCAGCGCCCCTAGCACAGATACGCAGTATTTT
-,TRBV29-1,TRBJ2-2,-,CSVLPVTGELFF,TGCAGCGTTCTGCCCGTCACCGGGGAGCTGTTTTTT
-,TRBV28,TRBJ2-4,-,CASTKGSVAKNIQYF,TGTGCCAGCACCAAGGGCTCAGTAGCCAAAAACATTCAGTACTTC
-,TRBV13,TRBJ2-7,TRBD2,CASSLDRTGTSGYEQYF,TGTGCCAGCAGCTTAGACCGGACCGGGACTAGTGGGTACGAGCAGTACTTC
-,TRBV11-2,TRBJ1-1,-,CASSGAGMAFF,TGTGCCAGCAGCGGTGCGGGAATGGCTTTCTTT
-,TRBV6-5,TRBJ2-1,-,CASSYSQLNEQFF,TGTGCCAGCAGTTACTCCCAGTTAAATGAGCAGTTCTTC